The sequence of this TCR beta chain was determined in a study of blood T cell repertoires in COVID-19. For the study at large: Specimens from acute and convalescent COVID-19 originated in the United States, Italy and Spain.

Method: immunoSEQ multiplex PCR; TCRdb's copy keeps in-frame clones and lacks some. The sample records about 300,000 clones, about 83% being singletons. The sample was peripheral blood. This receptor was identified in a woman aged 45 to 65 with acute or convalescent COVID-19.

The DNA of the CDR3 is TGTGCCAGCAGCCAGGACAGGGGCGGGTACAATGAGCAGTTCTTC. This encodes CASSQDRGGYNEQFF. The chain carries TRBV6-1 and TRBJ2-1; the match to TRBD1 covers 9 bases. The CDR3 covers 15 residues. V lost 6 bases, J lost 4 bases, and 7 bases stayed unmatched. Germline-derived CDR1 and CDR2 are MNHNS and SASEGT.